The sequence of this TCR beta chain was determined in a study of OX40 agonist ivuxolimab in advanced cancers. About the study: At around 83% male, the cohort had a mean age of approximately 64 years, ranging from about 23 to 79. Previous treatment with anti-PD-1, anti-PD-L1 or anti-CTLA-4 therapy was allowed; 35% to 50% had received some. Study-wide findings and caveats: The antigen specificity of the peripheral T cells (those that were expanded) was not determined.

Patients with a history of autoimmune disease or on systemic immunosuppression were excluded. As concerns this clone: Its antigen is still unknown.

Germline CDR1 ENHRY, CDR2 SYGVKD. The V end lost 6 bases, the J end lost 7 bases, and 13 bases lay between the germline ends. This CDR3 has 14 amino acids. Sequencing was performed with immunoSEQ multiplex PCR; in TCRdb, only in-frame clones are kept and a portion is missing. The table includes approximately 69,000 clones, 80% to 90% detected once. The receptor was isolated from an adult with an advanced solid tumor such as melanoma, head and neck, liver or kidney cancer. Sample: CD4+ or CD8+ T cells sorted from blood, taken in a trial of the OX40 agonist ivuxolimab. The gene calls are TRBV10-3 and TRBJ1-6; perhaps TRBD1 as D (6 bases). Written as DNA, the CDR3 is TGTGCCATCAGCCCACAGGGCGGGAATTCACCCCTCCACTTT. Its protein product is CAISPQGGNSPLHF.